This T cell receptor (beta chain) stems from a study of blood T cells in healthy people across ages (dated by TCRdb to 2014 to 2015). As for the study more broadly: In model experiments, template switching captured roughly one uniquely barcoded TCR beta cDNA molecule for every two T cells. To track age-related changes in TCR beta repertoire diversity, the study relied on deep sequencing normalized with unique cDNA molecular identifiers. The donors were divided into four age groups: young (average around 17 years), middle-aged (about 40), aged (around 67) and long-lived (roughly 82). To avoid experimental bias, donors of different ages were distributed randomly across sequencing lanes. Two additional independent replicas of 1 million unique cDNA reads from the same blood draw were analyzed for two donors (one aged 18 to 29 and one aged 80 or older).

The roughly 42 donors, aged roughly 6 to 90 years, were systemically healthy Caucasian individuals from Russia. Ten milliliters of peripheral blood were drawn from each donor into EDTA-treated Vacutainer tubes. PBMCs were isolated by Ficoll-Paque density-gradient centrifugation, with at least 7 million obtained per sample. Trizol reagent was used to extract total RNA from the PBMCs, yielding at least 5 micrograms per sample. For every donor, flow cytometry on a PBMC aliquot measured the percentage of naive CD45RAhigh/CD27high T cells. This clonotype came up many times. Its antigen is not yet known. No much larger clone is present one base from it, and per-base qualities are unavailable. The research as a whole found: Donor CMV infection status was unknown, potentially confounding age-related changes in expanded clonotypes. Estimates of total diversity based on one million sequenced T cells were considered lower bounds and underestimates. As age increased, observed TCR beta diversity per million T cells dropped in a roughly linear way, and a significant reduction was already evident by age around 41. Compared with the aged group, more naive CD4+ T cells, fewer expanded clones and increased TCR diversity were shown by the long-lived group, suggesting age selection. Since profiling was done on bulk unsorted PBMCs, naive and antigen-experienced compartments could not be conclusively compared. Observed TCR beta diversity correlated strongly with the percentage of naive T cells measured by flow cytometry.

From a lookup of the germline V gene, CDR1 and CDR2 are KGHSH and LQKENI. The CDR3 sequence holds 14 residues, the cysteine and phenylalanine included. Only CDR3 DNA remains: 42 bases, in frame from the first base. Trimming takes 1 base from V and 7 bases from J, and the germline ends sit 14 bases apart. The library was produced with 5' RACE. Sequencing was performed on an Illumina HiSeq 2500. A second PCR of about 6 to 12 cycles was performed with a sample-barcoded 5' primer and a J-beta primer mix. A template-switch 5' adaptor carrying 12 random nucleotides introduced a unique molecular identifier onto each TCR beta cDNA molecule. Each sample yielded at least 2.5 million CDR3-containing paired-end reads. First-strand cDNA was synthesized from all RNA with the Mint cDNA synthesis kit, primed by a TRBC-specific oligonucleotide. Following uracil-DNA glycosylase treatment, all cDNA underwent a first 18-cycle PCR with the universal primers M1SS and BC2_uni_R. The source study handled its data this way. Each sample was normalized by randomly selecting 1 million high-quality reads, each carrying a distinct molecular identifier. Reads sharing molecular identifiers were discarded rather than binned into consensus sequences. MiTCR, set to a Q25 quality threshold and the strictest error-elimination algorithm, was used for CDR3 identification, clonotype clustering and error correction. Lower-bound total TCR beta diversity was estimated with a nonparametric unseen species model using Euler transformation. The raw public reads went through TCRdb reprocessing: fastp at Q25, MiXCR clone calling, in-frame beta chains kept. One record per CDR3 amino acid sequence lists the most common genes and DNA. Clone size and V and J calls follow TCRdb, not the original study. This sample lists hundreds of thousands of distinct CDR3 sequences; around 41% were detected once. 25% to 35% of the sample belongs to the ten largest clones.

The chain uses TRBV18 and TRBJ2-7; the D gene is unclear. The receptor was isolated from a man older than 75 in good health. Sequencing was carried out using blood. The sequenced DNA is TGTGCCAGCTCACCACAAGGACCCCGAACGGAGCAGTACTTC. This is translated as CASSPQGPRTEQYF.